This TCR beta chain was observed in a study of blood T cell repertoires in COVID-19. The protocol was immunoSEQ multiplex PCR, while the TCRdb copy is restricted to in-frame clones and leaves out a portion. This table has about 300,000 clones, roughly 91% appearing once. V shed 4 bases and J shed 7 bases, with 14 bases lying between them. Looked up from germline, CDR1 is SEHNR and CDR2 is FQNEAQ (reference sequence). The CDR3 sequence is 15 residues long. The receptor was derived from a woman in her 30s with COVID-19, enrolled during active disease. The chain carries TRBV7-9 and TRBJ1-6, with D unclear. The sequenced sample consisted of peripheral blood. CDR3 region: CASSSRYEENSPLHF. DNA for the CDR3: TGTGCCAGCAGCTCCCGATATGAGGAGAATTCACCCCTCCACTTT.